Listed here is a single T cell receptor beta chain. Its specificity is unknown. Amplification used 60 Vbeta primers and 13 Jbeta primers. TCRdb keeps only in-frame clones here, not all; method: immunoSEQ multiplex PCR. The sample holds about 170,000 clones; about 85% are singletons and the top ten take over 2%. The data were obtained in a study of cytomegalovirus exposure and HLA in healthy donors. This CDR3 is built from 16 residues. Trimming cost V 0 bases and J 6 bases, with 15 bases left between them. Germline loops: CDR1 SGDLS, CDR2 YYNGEE. Whole-study findings and limits: In a later analysis, several top co-occurrence clusters appeared linked to parvovirus B19, influenza, CMV and Epstein-Barr virus. Fewer N-insertions (relative to the roughly 720-donor mean) were reportedly seen in an Asian-associated ancestry cluster in a later analysis. A later analysis linked around 15,000 TCR beta sequences to HLA alleles at 0.05 false discovery rate. Per published reports, the classifier diagnosed cytomegalovirus status with high specificity and sensitivity.

Sequences were obtained from PBMCs. The V and J genes are TRBV9 and TRBJ2-2; D may be TRBD1 (5 bases). This TCR came from a man under 40 in good health and CMV-seropositive. The CDR3 here is CASSVEGRSLPGELFF. DNA of the CDR3: TGTGCCAGCAGCGTAGAGGGGCGGTCCCTCCCCGGGGAGCTGTTTTTT.